This T cell receptor beta chain was identified during a study of OX40 agonist ivuxolimab in advanced cancers. General study points: CD4+ and CD8+ T cells in blood underwent clonal expansion by week 6 at 0.1 to 3.0 mg/kg.

Sequenced by immunoSEQ multiplex PCR; TCRdb stores in-frame clones only, minus some. The sample lists about 64,000 clones; about 91% were seen once. A note on this clone: The antigen remains undetermined.

The sample was CD4+ or CD8+ T cells sorted from blood, taken in a trial of the OX40 agonist ivuxolimab. The receptor was isolated from an adult with an advanced solid tumor such as melanoma, head and neck, liver or kidney cancer.

The chain's CDR3 is CASSLDYSAFSGNTIYF. As DNA, the CDR3 is TGTGCCAGCAGCTTAGACTACAGTGCTTTCTCTGGAAACACCATATATTTT. The chain links TRBV7-2 to TRBJ1-3; D unresolved. V was trimmed by 1 base and J by 0 bases, leaving 13 bases between them. The CDR3 runs 17 residues. CDR1 is SGHTA and CDR2 is FQGNSA in the germline V gene.